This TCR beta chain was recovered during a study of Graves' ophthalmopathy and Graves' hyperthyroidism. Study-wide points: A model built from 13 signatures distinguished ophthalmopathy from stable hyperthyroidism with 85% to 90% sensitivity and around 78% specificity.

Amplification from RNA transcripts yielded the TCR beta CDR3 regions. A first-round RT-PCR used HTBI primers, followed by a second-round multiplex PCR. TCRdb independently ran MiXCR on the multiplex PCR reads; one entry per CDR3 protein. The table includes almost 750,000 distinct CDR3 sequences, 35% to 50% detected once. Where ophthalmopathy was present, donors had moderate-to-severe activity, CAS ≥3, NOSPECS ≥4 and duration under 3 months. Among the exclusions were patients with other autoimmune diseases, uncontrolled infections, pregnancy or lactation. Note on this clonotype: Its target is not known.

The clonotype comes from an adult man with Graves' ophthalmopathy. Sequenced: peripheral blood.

As DNA, the CDR3 is TGTGCCAGCAGCTTGACAGGGACCATAGTTATGAGTGGCTACACCTTC. This sequence encodes CASSLTGTIVMSGYTF. The chain carries TRBV5-4 and TRBJ1-2; possible D gene TRBD1, 6 bases. V was pared by 1 base and J by 7 bases, with 20 bases between. The CDR3 spans 16 residues. Germline assignment: CDR1 SGHNT and CDR2 YYREEE (reference sequence).